A single sample is the source of the 14 T cell receptor beta chains below, sequenced in a study of blood T cells in healthy people across ages. The authors ran a second PCR of 7 to 11 cycles using a sample-barcoded 5' primer and a J-beta primer mix. In TCRdb, the 5' RACE reads were re-called with MiXCR into one record per CDR3 protein. Among roughly 730,000 distinct CDR3 sequences listed, just over 55% were seen once. Sequencing was carried out using blood. The receptors stem from a man aged 35 to 55 in good health.

The chain links TRBV11-2 to TRBJ2-1; D uncertain. Trimming pared 5 bases from V and 9 bases from J, leaving 17 bases between. The V gene's germline CDR1 is SGHAT and CDR2 FQNNGV. The CDR3 contains 14 residues. CDR3 in amino acids: CASSTTPAPGEQFF. In DNA form, the CDR3 reads TGTGCCAGCAGCACTACCCCGGCCCCGGGTGAGCAGTTCTTC.

The chain employs TRBV12-3 or TRBV12-4 and TRBJ2-3; TRBD1 matches at 7 bases. J was trimmed by 2 bases and V by 6 bases; bases with no gene match: 11. The CDR3 runs 16 residues. CDR3 residues: CASSPSPGTVTDTQYF. The CDR3 region has the DNA TGTGCCAGCAGCCCATCGCCCGGGACAGTCACAGATACGCAGTATTTT.

This clonotype was detected a few times. The V gene is TRBV6-2 or TRBV6-3, the J gene TRBJ2-7; TRBD2 agrees at 8 bases. J was trimmed by 2 bases and V by 4 bases; bases with no gene match: 7. The CDR3 has 15 residues. Germline V gene sequence: CDR1 MNHEY, CDR2 SVGEGT. The CDR3, as DNA: TGTGCCAGCAGTTTCCAGCCGGGACTAGCCTACGAGCAGTACTTC. This sequence encodes CASSFQPGLAYEQYF.

CDR3 in amino acids: CSARESTDTQYF. In nucleotides, the CDR3 is TGCAGTGCCCGAGAGTCCACAGATACGCAGTATTTT. The V gene is TRBV20-1, the J gene TRBJ2-3; D is ambiguous. This CDR3 is 12 amino acids long. V lost 6 bases, J lost 2 bases, and 9 bases lay in between. Germline CDR1 DFQATT, CDR2 SNEGSKA (reference sequence).

The chain joins TRBV29-1 to TRBJ2-1; perhaps TRBD2 as D (7 bases). From germline, CDR1 is SQVTM and CDR2 ANQGSEA. The CDR3 has 14 residues. The CDR3 DNA follows: TGCACCTATTCTCCGGGGGGCCTGATGGATGAGCAGTTCTTC. Translating it yields CTYSPGGLMDEQFF.

The genes are TRBV28 and TRBJ2-1; 9 bases line up with TRBD1. The CDR3 has 13 residues. Germline V gene lookup returns CDR1 MDHEN and CDR2 SYDVKM. With 6 bases clipped from V and 13 bases from J, the junction kept 10 bases outside the gene matches. CDR3: CASRGTGLETQFF. DNA of the CDR3: TGTGCCAGCAGGGGGACAGGGCTGGAGACCCAGTTCTTC.

This clonotype has a single count. The rearrangement links TRBV4-1 to TRBJ2-1; either TRBD1 or TRBD2 may fit D (5 bases each). V gave up 4 bases and J gave up 0 bases, with 16 bases separating them. The germline V gene encodes CDR1 MGHRA and CDR2 YSYEKL. CDR3 length equals 17 residues. This CDR3 is CASSLDPGRNSYNEQFF. The DNA for the CDR3 is TGCGCCAGCAGCCTGGATCCAGGGAGAAACTCCTACAATGAGCAGTTCTTC.

This clonotype appeared a single time. The chain has TRBV6-5 and TRBJ2-7, with no clear D. Trimming left V 4 bases short and J 3 bases short, with 16 bases between. Germline V gene sequence: CDR1 MNHEY, CDR2 SVGAGI. The CDR3 runs to 15 residues. The DNA of the CDR3 is TGTGCCAGCAGTTCCTCGACCAGCAGAAACTACGAGCAGTACTTC. Protein sequence: CASSSSTSRNYEQYF.

V gene TRBV27 combines with J gene TRBJ2-3, with TRBD1 matching over 12 bases. CDR1 is MNHEY and CDR2 is SMNVEV in the germline V gene (reference sequence). V was clipped by 5 bases and J by 3 bases; unmatched bases: 9. CDR3 length: 17 residues. The CDR3 sequence is CASSKYQGQGATDTQYF. The CDR3 DNA is TGTGCCAGCAGTAAATACCAGGGACAGGGGGCAACAGATACGCAGTATTTT.

This clonotype was counted at least ten times. This sequence joins TRBV4-1 and TRBJ2-7; D possibly corresponds to TRBD1 (8 bases). This CDR3 region has 15 residues. V shed 3 bases and J shed 3 bases, with 15 bases lying between them. Germline values: CDR1 MGHRA, CDR2 YSYEKL. CDR3: CASSQETGEGYEQYF. The CDR3 region has the DNA TGCGCCAGCAGCCAGGAGACAGGGGAGGGCTACGAGCAGTACTTC.

The chain carries TRBV9 and TRBJ2-5, with 9 nucleotides matching TRBD2. Germline CDR1 SGDLS, CDR2 YYNGEE. The CDR3 is 16 amino acids. Losses at the gene ends were 0 bases for V and 4 bases for J; bases not matched to a gene: 7. This CDR3 reads CASSVAGTSWGETQYF. The CDR3 DNA sequence: TGTGCCAGCAGCGTAGCTGGGACTAGCTGGGGAGAGACCCAGTACTTC.

The genes are TRBV20-1 and TRBJ2-3, with 7 nucleotides matching TRBD2. From germline, CDR1 is DFQATT and CDR2 SNEGSKA (reference sequence). CDR3 length: 16 residues. Germline trimming cut 4 bases from V and 0 bases from J; bases unmatched to any gene: 10. The CDR3 loop reads CSATAPWGGSTDTQYF. CDR3 in DNA: TGCAGTGCTACGGCCCCTTGGGGGGGGAGCACAGATACGCAGTATTTT.

In its sample, this clonotype was seen a few times. The V and J genes are TRBV29-1 and TRBJ2-5; 13 bases agree with TRBD2. J was trimmed by 3 bases and V by 5 bases; bases with no gene match: 18. Germline-derived CDR1 and CDR2 are SQVTM and ANQGSEA. This CDR3 comprises 19 residues. The CDR3 nucleotides read TGCAGCGTTAAGTGGGGCAGGAGGACTAGCGGGAGATCGAAAGAGACCCAGTACTTC. It codes for CSVKWGRRTSGRSKETQYF.

The chain combines TRBV24-1 with TRBJ2-2, with D uncertain. Germline CDR1 is KGHDR and CDR2 is SFDVKD. Deletions cut 8 bases from V and 0 bases from J, with 15 bases between. This CDR3 spans 16 amino acids. The CDR3 loop is CATTASPQTNTGELFF. The DNA of the CDR3 is TGTGCCACCACTGCCTCCCCCCAGACGAACACCGGGGAGCTGTTTTTT.